What follows are 30 T cell receptor beta chains derived from one specimen sequenced in a study of blood T cell repertoires in COVID-19 (dated by TCRdb to the early 2020s). Libraries were constructed by the immunoSEQ multiplex PCR assay. The table comes from immuneACCESS by way of TCRdb, which keeps in-frame sequences with V and J called. Part of the clones is missing from these tables; in studies checked, under half for an unresolved V gene and the rest for unknown reasons. In this sample the table shows a few hundred thousand clones, 75% to 85% of which occur a single time. Together, the top ten hold 7.5% to 9.5% of the sample. Sequenced material: peripheral blood. These receptors were collected from a woman older than 75 with COVID-19, enrolled during active disease.

V gene TRBV29-1 combines with J gene TRBJ2-3; 12 nucleotides align to TRBD2. Unmatched junction bases numbered 8, after V lost 6 bases and J lost 1 base. CDR3 length: 16 amino acids. Germline CDR1 reads SQVTM; CDR2 reads ANQGSEA. Here the CDR3 DNA reads TGCAGCGTGGCGGGTCGACTAGCGGGGGGCACAGATACGCAGTATTTT. Translating it yields CSVAGRLAGGTDTQYF.

The chain combines TRBV10-2 with TRBJ1-5, with D tentatively TRBD1 (6 bases). Germline V CDR1 and CDR2: WSHSY, SAAADI. This CDR3 is built from 14 residues. V was clipped by 6 bases and J by 5 bases, with 14 bases between them. CDR3 sequence: CASREDRTYQPQHF. The DNA for the CDR3 is TGCGCCAGCAGGGAGGACAGAACCTATCAGCCCCAGCATTTT.

Comments on this clone: This CDR3 is also generated by other DNA sequences in the sample. The chain combines TRBV18 with TRBJ1-1, with D possibly matching TRBD1 (6 bases). This CDR3 comprises 13 residues. Germline assignment: CDR1 KGHSH and CDR2 LQKENI. Trimming cost V 6 bases and J 1 base, with 9 bases left between them. For the CDR3, the DNA is TGTGCCAGCTCTCAGGGACAGAACACTGAAGCTTTCTTT. The encoded protein is CASSQGQNTEAFF.

The V call is TRBV30, the J call TRBJ2-7, with a weak D call TRBD2 (5 bases). The germline V gene has CDR1 GTSNPN and CDR2 SVGIG (reference sequence). The CDR3 is 11 amino acids. V dropped 8 bases and J dropped 0 bases, with 8 bases sitting between them. The CDR3 DNA reads TGTGCCACTGGGAGCTCCTACGAGCAGTACTTC. It encodes CATGSSYEQYF.

This chain links TRBV29-1 with TRBJ1-2, with 7 bases that match TRBD1. CDR3 length: 16 residues. Germline values: CDR1 SQVTM, CDR2 ANQGSEA. V gave up 6 bases and J gave up 4 bases; unmatched junction bases: 17. DNA for the CDR3: TGCAGCGTACCGGGTTCCAGGGGGAGAGGGTTCTATGGCTACACCTTC. Amino acid sequence: CSVPGSRGRGFYGYTF.

The rearrangement uses TRBV19 and TRBJ2-7, with TRBD1 identical over 10 bases. CDR3 length: 15 amino acids. Trimming cost V 2 bases and J 2 bases; bases outside gene matches: 3. Germline V lookup: CDR1 LNHDA, CDR2 SQIVND (reference sequence). CDR3 sequence (DNA): TGTGCCAGTAGTATAACCGGGACAGGGGCCTACGAGCAGTACTTC. This sequence encodes CASSITGTGAYEQYF.

The chain couples TRBV19 to TRBJ1-1, with D uncertain. The CDR3 runs to 16 residues. Trimming removed 1 base at V and 3 bases at J, with 15 bases between. Germline V gives CDR1 LNHDA, CDR2 SQIVND (reference sequence). As DNA, the CDR3 is TGTGCCAGTAGTATAGCCCCAGTTTGGTCCGACACTGAAGCTTTCTTT. This gives the protein CASSIAPVWSDTEAFF.

The chain joins TRBV6-5 to TRBJ2-3, with 11 nucleotides matching TRBD2. Germline lookup yields CDR1 MNHEY and CDR2 SVGAGI. V was clipped by 6 bases and J by 5 bases; unmatched bases: 4. This CDR3 is built from 14 residues. The CDR3 spells CASRDSGRGDTQYF. The CDR3, as DNA: TGTGCCAGCAGGGATAGCGGGAGGGGAGATACGCAGTATTTT.

The chain has TRBV7-9 and TRBJ2-1; 9 bases map to TRBD1. V trimming: 3 bases; J trimming: 7 bases; junction bases outside the gene matches: 7. In germline, CDR1 is SEHNR, CDR2 FQNEAQ (reference sequence). CDR3 length: 15 residues. The CDR3 protein is CASSLWGTGTNEQFF. The CDR3 nucleotides are TGTGCCAGCAGCTTGTGGGGGACAGGGACAAATGAGCAGTTCTTC. Full variable domain (remainder filled in from reference TRBV7-9 and TRBJ2-1): DTGVSQNPRHKITKRGQNVTFRCDPISEHNRLYWYRQTLGQGPEFLTYFQNEAQLEKSRLLSDRFSAERPKGSFSTLEIQRTEQGDSAMYLCASSLWGTGTNEQFFGPGTRLTVL.

V gene TRBV11-2 combines with J gene TRBJ1-5, with D unresolved. The germline V and J ends were trimmed by 1 base and 3 bases, with 7 bases remaining between them. CDR1 is SGHAT and CDR2 is FQNNGV in the germline V gene. The CDR3 consists of 14 residues. The CDR3 region is CASSLGQFNQPQHF. CDR3 DNA sequence: TGTGCCAGCAGCTTAGGCCAGTTCAATCAGCCCCAGCATTTT.

This chain joins TRBV5-6 and TRBJ2-1; TRBD2 agrees at 8 bases. Per the germline V gene, CDR1 is SGHDT and CDR2 is YYEEEE. Trimming at V came to 2 bases and at J to 3 bases, leaving 7 bases not matched to a gene. This CDR3 is 16 amino acids long. As DNA, the CDR3 is TGTGCCAGCAGCTTACCCTCGGGAGGGTACTACAATGAGCAGTTCTTC. Translated: CASSLPSGGYYNEQFF.

V gene TRBV7-2 combines with J gene TRBJ1-2; 9 nucleotides line up with TRBD1. Germline V gene lookup returns CDR1 SGHTA and CDR2 FQGNSA. This CDR3 contains 15 residues. Trimming removed 5 bases from V and 6 bases from J; junction bases left unmatched: 10. Here the CDR3 DNA reads TGTGCCAGCAGCGAACCGGGACAGGGAATCAATGGCTACACCTTC. As protein: CASSEPGQGINGYTF.

The chain couples TRBV28 to TRBJ2-7, with a weak D call TRBD2 (6 bases). Trimming shortened V by 4 bases and J by 4 bases, and 11 bases separated the two germline ends. This CDR3 contains 13 residues. CDR1 and CDR2 from the germline V gene are MDHEN and SYDVKM. CDR3 protein: CASSSGVLYEQYF. CDR3 DNA: TGTGCCAGCAGTTCGGGAGTCCTATACGAGCAGTACTTC. The whole variable domain, filled in from reference TRBV28 and TRBJ2-7, reads DVKVTQSSRYLVKRTGEKVFLECVQDMDHENMFWYRQDPGLGLRLIYFSYDVKMKEKGDIPEGYSVSREKKERFSLILESASTNQTSMYLCASSSGVLYEQYFGPGTRLTVT.

This sequence joins TRBV6-6 and TRBJ1-2; D uncertain. The CDR3 contains 15 residues. Germline values: CDR1 MNHNY, CDR2 SVGAGI (reference sequence). Trimming pared 0 bases from V and 2 bases from J, leaving 10 bases between. CDR3 nucleotides: TGTGCCAGCAGTTACTCGGGCACGTACAACTATGGCTACACCTTC. This encodes CASSYSGTYNYGYTF.

The genes are TRBV6-5 and TRBJ1-3; D may be TRBD1 (6 bases). The CDR3 length is 14 residues. CDR1 and CDR2 from the germline V gene are MNHEY and SVGAGI. The ends were cut back, 6 bases at V and 5 bases at J, with 14 bases in the middle. CDR3 coding DNA: TGTGCCAGCAGCATTGGACAGCCGAGAAACACCATATATTTT. This gives the protein CASSIGQPRNTIYF.

This sequence joins TRBV16 and TRBJ2-7, with 9 nucleotides matching TRBD1. V gave up 5 bases and J gave up 6 bases; unmatched junction bases: 11. The CDR3 covers 15 residues. From germline, CDR1 is KGHSY and CDR2 FQNENV. DNA for the CDR3: TGTGCCAGCAGCTTAAGACGGGACAGGGTTGGCGAGCAGTACTTC. It yields the protein CASSLRRDRVGEQYF.

V is TRBV7-2 and J is TRBJ1-3; 7 bases are a match to TRBD1. The CDR3 totals 15 residues. V was clipped by 4 bases and J by 5 bases; unmatched bases: 8. Germline values: CDR1 SGHTA, CDR2 FQGNSA. CDR3 nucleotides: TGTGCCAGCAGCTGGGGACAGCCGGGGCGAAACACCATATATTTT. Its translation is CASSWGQPGRNTIYF.

J is TRBJ1-1 and V is TRBV19, with 7 bases identical to TRBD1. Germline CDR1 reads LNHDA; CDR2 reads SQIVND (reference sequence). The ends lost 6 bases at V and 0 bases at J; junction bases unmatched: 4. This CDR3 spans 14 amino acids. CDR3 sequence (DNA): TGTGCCAGTAGGCTGGGGACAGTGAACACTGAAGCTTTCTTT. Encoded protein: CASRLGTVNTEAFF.

The V call is TRBV6-1, the J call TRBJ1-1; D not certain. V lost 0 bases and J 5 bases, leaving 16 bases between the germline ends. Germline assignment: CDR1 MNHNS and CDR2 SASEGT. The CDR3 consists of 16 residues. DNA of the CDR3: TGTGCCAGCAGTGAAGCTGCGGCGGGCGGAAGGACTGAAGCTTTCTTT. Translated, it gives CASSEAAAGGRTEAFF.

The chain has TRBV6-5 and TRBJ1-5, with 8 bases identical to TRBD1. J gave up 5 bases and V 4 bases, and 7 bases lay outside the gene matches. Germline V gene sequence: CDR1 MNHEY, CDR2 SVGAGI. The CDR3 has 15 residues. The CDR3 protein is CASSLDRELHQPQHF. The DNA for the CDR3 is TGTGCCAGCAGTTTGGACAGGGAGTTACATCAGCCCCAGCATTTT.

This rearrangement joins TRBV4-2 to TRBJ2-1, with 7 bases identical to TRBD2. This CDR3 has 15 amino acids. V lost 4 bases and J lost 7; bases outside the gene matches: 10. CDR1 is LGHNA and CDR2 is YNFKEQ in the germline V gene. The CDR3 coding sequence is TGTGCCAGCAGCCGCACCGGGACTAACCGAAATGAGCAGTTCTTC. Translated: CASSRTGTNRNEQFF.

This rearrangement joins TRBV12-3 or TRBV12-4 to TRBJ1-6; 8 nucleotides agree with TRBD1. The V and J ends lost 5 bases and 11 bases, in that order; junction bases with no gene match: 5. The CDR3 loop spans 13 amino acids. This CDR3 reads CASSARGPPPLHF. CDR3 nucleotides: TGTGCCAGCAGTGCCAGGGGGCCTCCACCCCTCCACTTT.

The V call is TRBV7-3, the J call TRBJ2-3; 7 nucleotides line up with TRBD2. The CDR3 spans 14 residues. The germline CDR1 and CDR2 sequences are SGHTA and FQGTGA. J lost 8 bases, V lost 1 base, and 6 bases had no gene match. The CDR3 DNA sequence: TGTGCCAGCAGCTTAATTGGTGGGAGGGGTACGCAGTATTTT. Encoded protein: CASSLIGGRGTQYF.

This clone was seen a few times. V is TRBV6-5 and J is TRBJ2-7, with D perhaps matching TRBD2 (5 bases). The ends were cut back, 6 bases at V and 6 bases at J, with 21 bases in the middle. Germline V gene data show CDR1 as MNHEY and CDR2 as SVGAGI. This CDR3 is built from 15 residues. The CDR3 here is CASRVLGPGKVEQYF. The DNA for the CDR3 is TGTGCCAGCAGGGTACTAGGTCCGGGAAAAGTCGAGCAGTACTTC.

The genes are TRBV28 and TRBJ2-1; D might be TRBD1 (5 bases). The germline CDR1 and CDR2 sequences are MDHEN and SYDVKM. Trimming pared 3 bases from V and 6 bases from J, leaving 15 bases between. The CDR3 runs to 15 residues. Written as DNA, the CDR3 is TGTGCCAGCAGTTTGCCAGGGTCGAAGGGCAATGAGCAGTTCTTC. This gives the protein CASSLPGSKGNEQFF. Using reference TRBV28 and TRBJ2-1 for the parts outside the CDR3, the full variable domain is DVKVTQSSRYLVKRTGEKVFLECVQDMDHENMFWYRQDPGLGLRLIYFSYDVKMKEKGDIPEGYSVSREKKERFSLILESASTNQTSMYLCASSLPGSKGNEQFFGPGTRLTVL.

The V gene is TRBV11-3, the J gene TRBJ2-3; 9 bases map to TRBD2. The germline V gene encodes CDR1 SGHNT and CDR2 YENEEA. This CDR3 has 15 residues. J was trimmed by 7 bases and V by 0 bases; bases with no gene match: 5. CDR3: CASSLDGTSGYTQYF. DNA of the CDR3: TGTGCCAGCAGCTTAGATGGAACTAGCGGGTATACGCAGTATTTT.

The rearrangement joins TRBV5-4 to TRBJ1-2, with 7 bases aligning to TRBD1. In germline, CDR1 is SGHNT, CDR2 YYREEE (reference sequence). With V trimmed by 5 bases and J by 10 bases, 14 bases remained unmatched. This CDR3 region has 14 residues. This CDR3 reads CASRQGQNSHPYTF. The CDR3 DNA is TGTGCCAGCAGACAGGGACAGAACTCCCACCCCTACACCTTC.

Concerning this clone itself: Other DNA sequences of this sample code for an identical CDR3. This chain connects TRBV6-5 to TRBJ1-1; TRBD1 agrees at 7 bases. V was pared by 0 bases and J by 3 bases, with 4 bases of the junction left unmatched. The CDR3 is made up of 15 amino acids. Germline CDR1 is MNHEY and CDR2 is SVGAGI. The CDR3 DNA reads TGTGCCAGCAGTTACTCTGACAGGGTGGACACTGAAGCTTTCTTT. This translates into CASSYSDRVDTEAFF.

V usage is TRBV5-6 and J usage is TRBJ2-5; 8 nucleotides agree with TRBD2. Germline V gene lookup returns CDR1 SGHDT and CDR2 YYEEEE. CDR3 size: 16 residues. V shed 3 bases, J shed 5 bases, and the junction held 12 bases outside the gene matches. The CDR3: CASSSGAGAGLETQYF. The CDR3 DNA follows: TGTGCCAGCAGCTCGGGAGCGGGAGCGGGGTTGGAGACCCAGTACTTC. Together with reference TRBV5-6 and TRBJ2-5, the CDR3 gives the full variable domain: DAGVTQSPTHLIKTRGQQVTLRCSPKSGHDTVSWYQQALGQGPQFIFQYYEEEERQRGNFPDRFSGHQFPNYSSELNVNALLLGDSALYLCASSSGAGAGLETQYFGPGTRLLVL.

This clone was seen only a few times. V and J are TRBV29-1 and TRBJ1-2; 8 nucleotides align to TRBD1. Losses at the gene ends were 6 bases for V and 5 bases for J; bases not matched to a gene: 11. Germline CDR1 SQVTM, CDR2 ANQGSEA. CDR3 size: 14 residues. Here the CDR3 reads CSVDLTGVGYGYTF. Written as DNA, the CDR3 is TGCAGCGTCGACTTGACAGGGGTTGGGTATGGCTACACCTTC.